The clone carrying this T cell receptor beta chain was seen repeatedly, ten times or more. Unique molecular identifiers were used in preparing the TCRbeta library. One entry per CDR3 protein, called by TCRdb with MiXCR from the PCR reads. The data contain about 27,000 distinct CDR3 sequences, roughly 6% of them singletons. This entry belongs to a study of T-cell reconstitution after alpha-beta-depleted transplantation in children. This receptor was obtained from a male patient younger than 18 who had a stem cell transplant for acute myeloid leukemia, so the T cells may come from the graft donor. The sample in question was PBMCs, mostly from graft donor cells, obtained 180 days after TCRalphabeta/CD19-depleted stem cell transplant.

The CDR3 sequence: CASTPKGLYEQYF. The DNA for the CDR3 is TGTGCCAGCACTCCAAAGGGCCTCTACGAGCAGTACTTC. The rearrangement uses TRBV6-5 and TRBJ2-7; no definite D call. V was trimmed by 7 bases and J by 3 bases, leaving 13 bases between them. The germline V gene encodes CDR1 MNHEY and CDR2 SVGAGI. The CDR3 runs 13 residues.